Below, 7 T cell receptor beta chains from the same sample are listed, as sequenced in a study of blood T cell repertoires in COVID-19. Assay used: immunoSEQ multiplex PCR; TCRdb lists only in-frame clones, some missing. The repertoire has 230,000 or so clones, more than 75% of them found once; the top ten carry 5% to 7.5%. The sequenced sample consisted of PBMCs or T cells enriched from blood (not recorded which). The receptors originated from a woman aged 45-65 years who had been exposed to COVID-19.

The chain links TRBV2 to TRBJ1-6; no clear D gene. V dropped 5 bases and J dropped 0 bases, with 8 bases sitting between them. In germline, CDR1 is SNHLY, CDR2 FYNNEI. This CDR3 spans 15 amino acids. This chain's CDR3 is CASSFMSSYNSPLHF. In DNA, the CDR3 is TGTGCCAGCAGTTTTATGAGCTCCTATAATTCACCCCTCCACTTT.

The J gene is TRBJ1-6, the V gene TRBV5-1; D remains ambiguous. The CDR3 sequence is 14 residues long. V lost 0 bases to trimming and J lost 7 bases, with 8 bases between them. Germline V gene sequence: CDR1 SGHRS, CDR2 YFSETQ. This chain's CDR3 is CASSLAGWNSPLHF. CDR3 bases: TGCGCCAGCAGCTTGGCCGGGTGGAATTCACCCCTCCACTTT.

The V and J genes are TRBV4-2 and TRBJ2-3, with 8 bases identical to TRBD2. CDR3 size: 16 residues. Per germline, CDR1 LGHNA and CDR2 YNFKEQ. After removal of 4 bases from V and 8 bases from J, the junction contained 14 bases not matched to a gene. This CDR3 is CASSPSGLAVHGTQYF. The CDR3 region has the DNA TGTGCCAGCAGCCCCTCCGGACTAGCCGTCCACGGTACGCAGTATTTT.

The gene calls are TRBV27 and TRBJ1-1; 7 nucleotides line up with TRBD1. The CDR3 totals 14 residues. V lost 6 bases, J lost 5 bases, and 9 bases stayed unmatched. Germline lookup yields CDR1 MNHEY and CDR2 SMNVEV (reference sequence). The CDR3 DNA sequence: TGTGCCAGCAGCTCTACAGGGGTTGGAACTGAAGCTTTCTTT. It codes for CASSSTGVGTEAFF.

This clone was recorded many times. V is TRBV5-1 and J is TRBJ1-1, with D possibly matching TRBD1 (6 bases). CDR1 is SGHRS, CDR2 YFSETQ, per germline. V lost 4 bases, J lost 1 base, and 8 bases lay in between. The CDR3 is 13 amino acids. The CDR3 protein is CASSGGQNTEAFF. In nucleotides, the CDR3 is TGCGCCAGCAGCGGGGGACAGAACACTGAAGCTTTCTTT.

This clone was observed a few times. This chain uses TRBV3-1 (or the pseudogene TRBV3-2) with TRBJ1-1; D is uncertain. Germline assignment: CDR1 LGHDT and CDR2 YNNKEL (reference sequence). Trimming removed 1 base at V and 7 bases at J, with 16 bases between. The CDR3 loop spans 15 amino acids. Here the CDR3 DNA reads TGTGCCAGCAGCCAAGGGCGTCCACAGTTAATTGAAGCTTTCTTT. As protein: CASSQGRPQLIEAFF.

The sample holds one count of this clone. The rearrangement links TRBV19 to TRBJ1-1, with 9 bases aligning to TRBD1. The CDR3 has 14 residues. With 7 bases clipped from V and 6 bases from J, the junction kept 9 bases outside the gene matches. Germline V CDR1 and CDR2: LNHDA, SQIVND (reference sequence). CDR3 protein: CASIPRTGVAEAFF. CDR3 DNA sequence: TGTGCCAGTATACCAAGGACAGGGGTTGCTGAAGCTTTCTTT. The full variable domain, with the rest looked up from reference TRBV19 and TRBJ1-1, is DGGITQSPKYLFRKEGQNVTLSCEQNLNHDAMYWYRQDPGQGLRLIYYSQIVNDFQKGDIAEGYSVSREKKESFPLTVTSAQKNPTAFYLCASIPRTGVAEAFFGQGTRLTVV.